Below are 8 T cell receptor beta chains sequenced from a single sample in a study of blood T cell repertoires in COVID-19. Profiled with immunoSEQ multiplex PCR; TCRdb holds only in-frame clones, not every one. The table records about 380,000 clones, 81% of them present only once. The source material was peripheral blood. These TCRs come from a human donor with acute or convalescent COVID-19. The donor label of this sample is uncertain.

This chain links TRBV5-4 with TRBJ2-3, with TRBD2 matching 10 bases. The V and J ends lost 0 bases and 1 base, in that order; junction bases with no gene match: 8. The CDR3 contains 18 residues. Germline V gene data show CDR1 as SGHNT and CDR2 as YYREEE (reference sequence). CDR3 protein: CASSLERDGLAGTDTQYF. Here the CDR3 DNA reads TGTGCCAGCAGCTTGGAGAGGGATGGACTAGCGGGCACAGATACGCAGTATTTT. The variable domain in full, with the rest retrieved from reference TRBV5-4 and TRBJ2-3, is ETGVTQSPTHLIKTRGQQVTLRCSSQSGHNTVSWYQQALGQGPQFIFQYYREEENGRGNFPPRFSGLQFPNYSSELNVNALELDDSALYLCASSLERDGLAGTDTQYFGPGTRLTVL.

The CDR3 sequence is CASSPRTGRNTEAFF. CDR3 DNA: TGTGCCAGCAGTCCCCGGACAGGGAGGAACACTGAAGCTTTCTTT. The gene calls are TRBV27 and TRBJ1-1; 8 bases fit TRBD1. Germline V lookup: CDR1 MNHEY, CDR2 SMNVEV (reference sequence). The CDR3 has 15 residues. The V and J ends lost 5 bases and 1 base, in that order; junction bases with no gene match: 6.

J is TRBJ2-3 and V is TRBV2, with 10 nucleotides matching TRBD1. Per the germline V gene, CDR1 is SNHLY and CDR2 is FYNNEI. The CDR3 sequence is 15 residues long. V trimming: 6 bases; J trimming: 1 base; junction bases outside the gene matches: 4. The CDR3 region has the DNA TGTGCCAGCAGGGGACAGGGGTTACGCACAGATACGCAGTATTTT. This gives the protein CASRGQGLRTDTQYF.

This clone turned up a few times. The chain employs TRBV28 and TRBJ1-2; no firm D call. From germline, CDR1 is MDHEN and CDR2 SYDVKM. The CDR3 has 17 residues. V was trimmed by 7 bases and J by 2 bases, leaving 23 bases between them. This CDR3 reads CASTSPGDENFNYGYTF. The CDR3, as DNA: TGTGCCAGCACTTCTCCAGGCGACGAAAACTTCAACTATGGCTACACCTTC.

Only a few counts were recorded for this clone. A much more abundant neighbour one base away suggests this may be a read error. The DNA of the CDR3 is TGTGCCAGCAGCTTAGGGAGCTCCTACGAGCAGTACTTC. Translated, it gives CASSLGSSYEQYF. The chain employs TRBV11-2 and TRBJ2-7; D is uncertain. The CDR3 runs to 13 residues. Germline-derived CDR1 and CDR2 are SGHAT and FQNNGV. V shed 1 base and J shed 0 bases, with 4 bases lying between them.

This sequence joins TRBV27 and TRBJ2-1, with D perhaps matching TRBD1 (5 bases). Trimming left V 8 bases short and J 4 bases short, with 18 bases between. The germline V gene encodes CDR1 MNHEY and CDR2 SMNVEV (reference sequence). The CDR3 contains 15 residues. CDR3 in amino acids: CASGHRFDGYNEQFF. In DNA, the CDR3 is TGTGCCAGCGGACACAGGTTTGACGGATACAATGAGCAGTTCTTC.

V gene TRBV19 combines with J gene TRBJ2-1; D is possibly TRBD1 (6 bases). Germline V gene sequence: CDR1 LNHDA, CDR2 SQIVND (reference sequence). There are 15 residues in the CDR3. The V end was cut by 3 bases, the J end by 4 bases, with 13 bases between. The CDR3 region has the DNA TGTGCCAGTAGTATCGGACAGACTTTATACAATGAGCAGTTCTTC. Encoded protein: CASSIGQTLYNEQFF.

DNA for the CDR3: TGTGCCAGCAGCTTAACAGAAGGGACCCAGTACTTC. Amino acid sequence: CASSLTEGTQYF. The chain combines TRBV5-5 with TRBJ2-5, with D uncertain. The germline CDR1 and CDR2 sequences are SGHKS and YYEKEE (reference sequence). Deletions cut 2 bases from V and 7 bases from J, with 9 bases between. The CDR3 loop spans 12 amino acids.